These T cell receptor beta chains were read from a single sample in a study of shared clonotypes between healthy human individuals. Measured with immunoSEQ multiplex PCR; TCRdb has only the in-frame clones, and not every one. Of 2 million to 3 million clones in the sample, roughly 93% were seen once. Material: naive CD4+ T cells from PBMCs. The receptors come from a man between 18 and 29 years old in good health. Some clones in this sample may be carry-over from other donors' samples. CDR3s include the opening cysteine and the closing phenylalanine or tryptophan. D genes are given only for firm matches. The listing skips clone size in some rows; elsewhere it reads once, few, many or a size class.

v_gene	abundance	j_gene	d_gene	CDR3aa	CDR3nt
TRBV6-6	-	TRBJ2-1	-	CASSYAQSNEQFF	TGTGCCAGCAGTTATGCTCAGAGCAATGAGCAGTTCTTC
TRBV6-6	-	TRBJ1-2	TRBD1	CASSYRTGGNYGYTF	TGTGCCAGCAGTTACCGGACAGGGGGAAACTATGGCTACACCTTC
TRBV7-6	-	TRBJ2-3	TRBD1	CASSLGGQNTDTQYF	TGTGCCAGCAGCTTAGGGGGACAGAACACAGATACGCAGTATTTT
TRBV7-2	once	TRBJ2-5	-	CASSPGTQETQYF	TGTGCCAGCAGCCCCGGGACCCAAGAGACCCAGTACTTC
TRBV5-8	-	TRBJ1-1	-	CASIANLFRATEAFF	TGTGCCAGCATCGCCAACCTATTTAGGGCCACTGAAGCTTTCTTT
TRBV28	-	TRBJ2-1	-	CASSLARGYFNEQFF	TGTGCCAGCAGTTTAGCCAGGGGATATTTCAATGAGCAGTTCTTC
TRBV11-1	-	TRBJ2-7	-	CASSSTGGYEQYF	TGTGCCAGCAGCTCGACCGGGGGATACGAGCAGTACTTC
TRBV19	-	TRBJ1-1	-	CASTRRNPTVATEAFF	TGTGCCAGTACTCGCCGGAATCCGACAGTGGCCACTGAAGCTTTCTTT
TRBV28	-	TRBJ2-7	TRBD2	CASSLGTSGRVYEQYF	TGTGCCAGCAGTTTAGGGACTAGCGGGAGGGTTTACGAGCAGTACTTC
TRBV28	-	TRBJ1-1	-	CASSLYMNTEAFF	TGTGCCAGCAGTTTATATATGAACACTGAAGCTTTCTTT
TRBV7-8	-	TRBJ1-4	-	CASTLGTQPRSEKLFF	TGTGCCAGCACCCTGGGTACTCAACCTCGGAGTGAAAAACTGTTTTTT
TRBV6-4	-	TRBJ2-3	-	CASSPRAASTDTQYF	TGTGCCAGCAGCCCCAGAGCGGCTAGCACAGATACGCAGTATTTT
TRBV6-5	-	TRBJ2-7	TRBD1	CASRPGTGQIYEQYF	TGTGCCAGCAGGCCGGGCACGGGACAGATTTACGAGCAGTACTTC
TRBV5-4	-	TRBJ2-5	-	CASSLDGILEDTQYF	TGTGCCAGCAGCTTGGACGGGATCTTGGAGGATACCCAGTACTTC
TRBV18	few	TRBJ1-2	TRBD1	CASSPGQANYGYTF	TGTGCCAGCTCACCGGGACAGGCAAACTATGGCTACACCTTC
TRBV5-1	-	TRBJ1-4	-	CASSPENEKLFF	TGCGCCAGCAGCCCCGAAAATGAAAAACTGTTTTTT
TRBV27	-	TRBJ2-6	-	CASSPGNWAGANVLTF	TGTGCCAGCAGTCCGGGGAACTGGGCTGGGGCCAACGTCCTGACTTTC
TRBV7-9	few	TRBJ2-2	-	CASSPGSVGTTGELFF	TGTGCCAGCAGCCCGGGATCAGTGGGGACCACCGGGGAGCTGTTTTTT
TRBV7-6	-	TRBJ2-1	-	CASSLPGGGGAHNEQFF	TGTGCCAGCAGCTTACCCGGGGGTGGGGGCGCCCACAATGAGCAGTTCTTC
TRBV30	-	TRBJ1-3	-	CAWSATGPSGNTIYF	TGTGCCTGGAGCGCCACAGGGCCCTCTGGAAACACCATATATTTT
TRBV18	-	TRBJ2-1	-	CASSGRDISYNEQFF	TGTGCCAGCTCAGGGCGGGATATATCCTACAATGAGCAGTTCTTC
TRBV6-1	-	TRBJ2-3	-	CASSEGTWGTDTQYF	TGTGCCAGCAGTGAAGGTACCTGGGGCACAGATACGCAGTATTTT